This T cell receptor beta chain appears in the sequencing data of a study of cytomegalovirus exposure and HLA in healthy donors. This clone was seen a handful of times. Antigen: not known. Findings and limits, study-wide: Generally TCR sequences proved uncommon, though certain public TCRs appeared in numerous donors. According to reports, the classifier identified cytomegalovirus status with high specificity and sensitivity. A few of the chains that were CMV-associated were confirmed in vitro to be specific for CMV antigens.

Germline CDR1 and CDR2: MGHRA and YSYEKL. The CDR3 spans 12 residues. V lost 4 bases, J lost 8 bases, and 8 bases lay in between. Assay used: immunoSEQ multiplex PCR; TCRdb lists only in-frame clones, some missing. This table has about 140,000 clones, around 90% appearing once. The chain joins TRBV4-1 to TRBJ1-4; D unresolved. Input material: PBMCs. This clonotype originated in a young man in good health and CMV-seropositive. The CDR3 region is CASSRTREKLFF. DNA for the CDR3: TGCGCCAGCAGCCGAACCCGGGAAAAACTGTTTTTT.